This section outlines one T cell receptor beta chain sequence together with its context. Its antigen remains unidentified. These data come from a study of cytomegalovirus exposure and HLA in healthy donors. Trimming cost V 3 bases and J 6 bases; bases outside gene matches: 11. The CDR3 spans 16 residues. Germline V gene sequence: CDR1 MNHNY, CDR2 SVGAGI (reference sequence). Primers included in the PCR were 60 Vbeta and 13 Jbeta primers. Assay used: immunoSEQ multiplex PCR; TCRdb lists only in-frame clones, some missing. The repertoire has 150,000 to 200,000 clones, roughly 73% of them found once; the top ten carry 1.8%. Findings and caveats of the study: A later analysis reportedly identified an Asian-associated ancestry cluster as carrying fewer N-insertions than the roughly 600-donor mean.

The clonotype originates from a woman aged 30 to 39 in good health and CMV-seronegative. Sequences were obtained from PBMCs. The chain carries TRBV6-6 and TRBJ1-5, with 7 bases aligning to TRBD1. This chain's CDR3 is CASSYSYDRDLQPQHF. CDR3 DNA: TGTGCCAGCAGTTATAGCTATGACAGGGACCTTCAGCCCCAGCATTTT.